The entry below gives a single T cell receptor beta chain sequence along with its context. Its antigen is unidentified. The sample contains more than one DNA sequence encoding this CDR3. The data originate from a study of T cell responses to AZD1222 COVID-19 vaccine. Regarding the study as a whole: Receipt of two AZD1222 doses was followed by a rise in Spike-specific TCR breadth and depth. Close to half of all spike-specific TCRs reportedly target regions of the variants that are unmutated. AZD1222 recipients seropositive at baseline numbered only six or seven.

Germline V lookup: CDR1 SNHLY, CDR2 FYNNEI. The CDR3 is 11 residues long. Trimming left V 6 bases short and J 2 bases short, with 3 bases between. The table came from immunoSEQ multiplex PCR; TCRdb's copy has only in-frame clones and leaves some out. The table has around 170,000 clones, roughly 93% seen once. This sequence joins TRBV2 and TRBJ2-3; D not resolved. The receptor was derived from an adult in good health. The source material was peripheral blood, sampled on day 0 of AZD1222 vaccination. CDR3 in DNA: TGTGCCAGCAGCCCCACAGATACGCAGTATTTT. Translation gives CASSPTDTQYF.